In its sample, the clone carrying this TCR beta chain was seen once. As yet, its antigen is unknown. This sample includes further DNA sequences coding for the same CDR3. The source of the sample is a study of TIL therapy for anti-PD-1-resistant metastatic lung cancer. Study as a whole: Patients had a median age of approximately 57 years (range roughly 38-85). Most patients had lung adenocarcinoma; a few tumors were EGFR-mutant, two ALK-rearranged; half smoked currently or formerly.

The libraries were made with immunoSEQ v3. The method was immunoSEQ multiplex PCR; TCRdb's version includes in-frame clones alone and lacks a portion of them. Here the sample spans about 95,000 clones, 55% to 75% being singletons. Study observations and caveats: TIL cultures after expansion showed higher clonality and lower diversity than baseline tumor (median 6% vs 31%).

Time point given: pre-treatment sample, taken before nivolumab and TIL therapy. Most excised metastases sampled were pleural nodules or supraclavicular lymph nodes. The sequences come from tumor tissue, collected at baseline. This TCR was recovered from a person aged 25-80 years with non-small cell lung cancer.

The CDR3 spells CASSQAGTSGETQYF. The CDR3 DNA is TGTGCCAGCAGCCAGGCCGGGACTAGCGGAGAGACCCAGTACTTC. The chain joins TRBV3-1 (or the pseudogene TRBV3-2) to TRBJ2-5, with 11 bases lining up with TRBD2. The CDR3 covers 15 residues. Germline CDR1 reads LGHDT; CDR2 reads YNNKEL (reference sequence). The V segment lost 3 bases and the J segment 4 bases; nucleotides outside the gene matches: 4.